The 4 T cell receptor beta chains given below trace back to one sample, sequenced in a study of cytomegalovirus exposure and HLA in healthy donors. The PCR contained 60 Vbeta and 13 Jbeta primers. Data came from immunoSEQ multiplex PCR; TCRdb stores just in-frame clones and leaves some out. Among 130,000 or so clones listed, approximately 80% were seen once. The sample consisted of PBMCs. These receptor sequences come from a male donor in good health and CMV-seropositive.

This chain uses TRBV6-5 with TRBJ2-2, with a tentative D call TRBD2 (5 bases). The CDR3 covers 13 residues. V was clipped by 6 bases and J by 1 base, with 6 bases between them. Germline lookup yields CDR1 MNHEY and CDR2 SVGAGI. Here the CDR3 DNA reads TGTGCCAGCAGGGGAGTGAACACCGGGGAGCTGTTTTTT. This codes for CASRGVNTGELFF.

This clone turned up a few times. The CDR3 DNA reads as TGTGCCAGCTGTTTTGACAGGGACACTGAAGCTTTCTTT. It encodes CASCFDRDTEAFF. This chain uses TRBV6-1 with TRBJ1-1, with 7 bases fitting TRBD1. Germline values: CDR1 MNHNS, CDR2 SASEGT. CDR3 length: 13 amino acids. J lost 3 bases, V lost 8 bases, and 6 bases had no gene match.

The chain couples TRBV2 to TRBJ2-5; the match to TRBD2 covers 8 bases. The V gene's germline CDR1 is SNHLY and CDR2 FYNNEI. With V trimmed by 10 bases and J by 2 bases, 6 bases remained unmatched. The CDR3 runs 13 residues. The CDR3 loop is CAIGRGSQETQYF. The CDR3 nucleotides are TGTGCCATCGGGAGGGGGTCACAAGAGACCCAGTACTTC.

The chain recombines TRBV19 with TRBJ1-5; D remains ambiguous. Germline CDR1 is LNHDA and CDR2 is SQIVND (reference sequence). This CDR3 has 13 amino acids. The V end lost 6 bases, the J end lost 8 bases, and 14 bases lay between the germline ends. The CDR3 protein is CASREGLLEPQHF. The CDR3 nucleotides read TGTGCCAGTAGGGAGGGCCTTTTGGAGCCCCAGCATTTT.